A selection of T cell receptor beta chains follows, all from one sample in a study of T cell responses to AZD1222 COVID-19 vaccine. Some clones are missing from TCRdb's copy, which holds only in-frame ones; the method was immunoSEQ multiplex PCR. Of about 200,000 clones listed, 90% to 95% are singletons. The sequenced sample was peripheral blood, obtained 28 days after the second dose of the MenACWY control vaccine. Receptor source: an adult who received the MenACWY meningococcal vaccine as a control. Both conserved end residues are part of each CDR3. The order of the fields is V gene, J gene, CDR3 protein.

TRBV6-1	TRBJ2-7	CASSELAGGAYEQYF
TRBV10-3	TRBJ2-2	CAISFGTGAYTGELFF
TRBV28	TRBJ2-7	CASSSSGQGGYEQYF
TRBV5-1	TRBJ2-7	CASRLGTGVHYEQYF
TRBV27	TRBJ2-1	CASRSGLMGEQFF
TRBV19	TRBJ1-1	CASSIPVGTEAFF
TRBV9	TRBJ1-4	CASSPRDSSQLFF
TRBV14	TRBJ2-7	CASSDAFRGNYEQYF
TRBV12-3/TRBV12-4	TRBJ1-5	CASSAGGAQPQHF
TRBV27	TRBJ2-7	CASSPTGSSYEQYF
TRBV5-5	TRBJ1-4	CASSLRGTALGGSFF
TRBV6-2/TRBV6-3	TRBJ2-7	CASSYYGSTYEQYF
TRBV19	TRBJ2-3	CASSTQGTSTDTQYF
TRBV7-9	TRBJ1-1	CASSPRGTEAFF
TRBV7-8	TRBJ2-7	CASSPELAPMWGQTAYEQYF
TRBV19	TRBJ2-5	CASSNPGTASGETQYF
TRBV28	TRBJ1-2	CASSVGGLGYTF
TRBV29-1	TRBJ2-7	CSVGQGSGEQYF
TRBV10-1	TRBJ2-7	CASSDSGGAGEQYF
TRBV19	TRBJ1-5	CASSIDRGSQPQHF
TRBV6-2/TRBV6-3	TRBJ2-7	CASSGNLQGGERYEQYF
TRBV6-5	TRBJ2-7	CASSYGARGYYEQYF
TRBV28	TRBJ1-2	CASSFGQGRFGYTF
TRBV2	TRBJ1-2	CASPGAGLGQYGYTF
TRBV7-9	TRBJ2-7	CASSLRTSDSHPSYEQYF
TRBV7-9	TRBJ2-6	CASSLSLSGANVLTF
TRBV6-6	TRBJ2-1	CASSSTTVSYNEQFF
TRBV19	TRBJ1-4	CASSQGWEKLFF
TRBV6-5	TRBJ1-2	CASSYSAGATYGYTF
TRBV6-2/TRBV6-3	TRBJ2-5	CASSYFSGAQETQYF
TRBV5-1	TRBJ2-7	CASSLEGDAYEQYF
TRBV27	TRBJ1-5	CASSPRQRNQPQHF
TRBV29-1	TRBJ1-1	CSVGLNTEAFF
TRBV9	TRBJ2-3	CASSGGTGSTDTQYF
TRBV20-1	TRBJ1-2	CSASSGLGGYTF
TRBV7-9	TRBJ2-2	CASSLGAPSGGELFF
TRBV6-9	TRBJ2-5	CASSTRPGTGQETQYF
TRBV9	TRBJ2-3	CASSARGLAGGSDTQYF
TRBV30	TRBJ2-5	CAWHRVEETQYF
TRBV14	TRBJ2-7	CASSPSWTESYEQYF
TRBV19	TRBJ1-6	CASSTRQARANSPLHF
TRBV2	TRBJ1-4	CASRGFGSNEKLFF
TRBV20-1	TRBJ1-1	CSAIPGTEAFF
TRBV30	TRBJ1-1	CAWSVTGGKAFF
TRBV18	TRBJ1-4	CASSRFDSATNEKLFF
TRBV19	TRBJ2-7	CASSRDGIYEQYF
TRBV28	TRBJ1-2	CASSLIQQGAGGYTF
TRBV6-5	TRBJ2-7	CASTEGVHEQYF
TRBV7-9	TRBJ1-4	CASSLGAGDDEKLFF
TRBV7-9	TRBJ1-2	CASSLARERYGYTF